A selection of T cell receptor beta chains follows, all from one sample in a study of prognosis after radiotherapy for stage I lung cancer. TCRdb reprocessed the multiplex PCR reads via MiXCR and lists one record per CDR3 protein. The top ten clones hold about 17% of a sample with around 31,000 distinct CDR3 sequences, about 43% of them seen once. Sequenced material: PBMCs, taken before or after stereotactic body radiation therapy (not recorded which). These receptors all come from a donor aged 50 or older with non-small cell lung cancer. The CDR3 runs from the conserved cysteine through the conserved F or W. The D gene is left open where the match is weak. Clone size, where shown, is once, few, many, or a class for clones that have expanded.

D gene	V gene	clone size	J gene	CDR3 protein	CDR3 DNA
-	TRBV9	many	TRBJ1-4	CASGGRAEKLFF	TGTGCCAGCGGAGGCAGGGCCGAAAAACTGTTTTTT
TRBD2	TRBV12-3/TRBV12-4	medium-sized	TRBJ2-1	CASSRAGWANEQFF	TGTGCCAGCAGTCGAGCGGGATGGGCCAATGAGCAGTTCTTC
TRBD1	TRBV18	many	TRBJ2-5	CASSRGQQETQYF	TGTGCCAGCTCACGGGGACAGCAAGAGACCCAGTACTTC
-	TRBV2	many	TRBJ1-1	CASRRTPVNTEAFF	TGTGCCAGCAGGAGGACCCCAGTGAACACTGAAGCTTTCTTT
TRBD1	TRBV20-1	many	TRBJ2-3	CSAREQGPTDTQYF	TGCAGTGCTAGGGAACAGGGGCCCACAGATACGCAGTATTTT
-	TRBV7-2	-	TRBJ1-2	CASSLAAIARLGYGYTF	TGTGCCAGCAGCTTAGCCGCGATAGCCCGCCTCGGCTATGGCTACACATTC
-	TRBV7-8	many	TRBJ2-1	CASSSSSEQFF	TGTGCCAGCAGCTCCAGCAGTGAGCAGTTCTTC
TRBD1	TRBV6-4	many	TRBJ1-2	CASMAPGGNYGYTF	TGTGCCAGCATGGCCCCAGGGGGGAACTATGGCTACACCTTC
-	TRBV30	many	TRBJ1-2	CAWSAYRESLGGYTF	TGTGCCTGGAGCGCTTACAGGGAATCTTTGGGTGGCTACACCTTC
TRBD2	TRBV12-3/TRBV12-4	-	TRBJ2-7	CASSPPTISGSFYEQYF	TGTGCCAGCAGTCCCCCAACAATTAGCGGGAGCTTTTACGAGCAGTACTTC